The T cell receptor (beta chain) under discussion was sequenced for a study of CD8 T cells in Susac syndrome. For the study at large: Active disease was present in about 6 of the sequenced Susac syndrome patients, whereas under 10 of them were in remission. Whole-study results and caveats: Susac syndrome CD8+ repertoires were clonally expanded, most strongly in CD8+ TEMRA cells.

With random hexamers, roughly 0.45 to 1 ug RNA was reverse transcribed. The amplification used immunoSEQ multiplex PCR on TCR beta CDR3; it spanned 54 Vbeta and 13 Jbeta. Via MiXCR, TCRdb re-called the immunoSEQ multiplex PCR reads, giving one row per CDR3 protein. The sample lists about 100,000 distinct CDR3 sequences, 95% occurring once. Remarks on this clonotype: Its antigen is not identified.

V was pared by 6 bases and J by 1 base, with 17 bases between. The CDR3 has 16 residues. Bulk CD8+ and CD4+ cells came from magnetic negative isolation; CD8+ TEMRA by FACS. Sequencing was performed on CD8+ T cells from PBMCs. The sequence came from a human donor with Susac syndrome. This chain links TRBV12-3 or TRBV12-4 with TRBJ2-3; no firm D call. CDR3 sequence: CASSPSGVGGTDTQYF. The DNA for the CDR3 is TGTGCCAGCAGCCCCTCTGGGGTGGGTGGCACAGATACGCAGTATTTT.